These 3 T cell receptor beta chains were all obtained from the same sample, sequenced in a study of T cell clonality in common variable immunodeficiency. Measured with immunoSEQ multiplex PCR; TCRdb has only the in-frame clones, and not every one. Recorded here are tens of thousands of clones, none singletons. The source material was peripheral blood mononuclear cells. The source is a person between 18 and 75 years old in good health.

This clone was seen ten or more times. Read data end 3 residues before the CDR3 end; the end is taken from the germline J gene. The genes are TRBV29-1 and TRBJ2-3; TRBD1 agrees at 8 bases. Germline values: CDR1 SQVTM, CDR2 ANQGSEA. V gave up 7 bases and J gave up 4 bases; unmatched junction bases: 10. This CDR3 has 14 residues. CDR3 loop: CSAIQGDRADTQYF. The part of the CDR3 DNA that was read is TGCAGCGCCATACAGGGGGATCGCGCAGATACG.

At least ten counts were recorded for this clone. The CDR3 bases that were read are TGCGCCAGCAGCGGACAGGGTGGGGGGAGCGACATT. It yields the protein CASSGQGGGSDI. The entire CDR3 protein reads CASSGQGGGSDIQYF. J is TRBJ2-4 and V is TRBV4-1, with 8 nucleotides matching TRBD1. The read finishes 3 residues shy of the CDR3 end, and the germline J gene is used to complete it. Germline CDR1 and CDR2: MGHRA and YSYEKL. With V trimmed by 5 bases and J by 8 bases, 11 bases remained unmatched. This CDR3 is built from 15 residues.

This clone was seen at least ten times. The read finishes 3 residues shy of the CDR3 end, and the germline J gene is used to complete it. The chain combines TRBV18 with TRBJ2-1; 7 bases line up with TRBD2. Germline CDR1 and CDR2: KGHSH and LQKENI. This CDR3 is 13 amino acids long. J was trimmed by 9 bases and V by 3 bases; bases with no gene match: 5. The sequenced part of the CDR3 DNA is TGTGCCAGCTCACCCCAGAGCGGGACTGAG. Encoded protein: CASSPQSGTE. From start to end, the CDR3 is CASSPQSGTEQFF.